The 5 T cell receptor beta chains given below trace back to one sample, sequenced in a study of neoadjuvant nivolumab and ipilimumab in lung cancer. Sequencing was performed with immunoSEQ multiplex PCR; in TCRdb, only in-frame clones are kept and a portion is missing. The sample carries 8,500 to 10,000 clones, more than 70% recorded once. The source material was tumor tissue, sampled after neoadjuvant nivolumab, alone or with ipilimumab, at or shortly before surgery. These receptors originate from an adult with non-small cell lung cancer. Some clones in this sample may be carry-over from other donors' samples.

The V call is TRBV4-3, the J call TRBJ2-3; D call uncertain. The CDR3 contains 13 residues. V dropped 1 base and J dropped 6 bases, with 8 bases sitting between them. Germline CDR1 reads LGHNA; CDR2 reads YSLEER. This CDR3 reads CASSQVIDDTQYF. The CDR3 region has the DNA TGCGCCAGCAGCCAAGTGATCGATGATACGCAGTATTTT.

The chain has TRBV6-1 and TRBJ2-7; 7 positions agree with TRBD1. V lost 2 bases and J lost 4; bases outside the gene matches: 11. The CDR3 is made up of 16 amino acids. CDR1 and CDR2 (germline): MNHNS, SASEGT. In nucleotides, the CDR3 is TGTGCCAGCAGTGAACCAATCGGACAGGCGTCTTACGAGCAGTACTTC. Translating gives CASSEPIGQASYEQYF.

The chain recombines TRBV5-1 with TRBJ2-1; the D gene is possibly TRBD1 (5 bases). This CDR3 contains 13 residues. Germline V CDR1 and CDR2: SGHRS, YFSETQ. V gave up 1 base and J gave up 7 bases, with 9 bases separating them. This CDR3 is CASSLQGLNEQFF. Written as DNA, the CDR3 is TGCGCCAGCAGCTTGCAGGGTTTGAATGAGCAGTTCTTC.

In DNA, the CDR3 is TGTGCCAGTAGTAAAGGGTACGAGCAGTACTTC. Its protein is CASSKGYEQYF. V gene TRBV19 combines with J gene TRBJ2-7; D remains ambiguous. V lost 4 bases, J lost 4 bases, and 5 bases lay in between. This CDR3 is 11 amino acids long. Germline loops: CDR1 LNHDA, CDR2 SQIVND (reference sequence).

The chain employs TRBV5-8 and TRBJ1-2, with D unresolved. Trimming removed 3 bases at V and 6 bases at J, with 12 bases between. The CDR3 totals 13 residues. The germline gives CDR1 SGHTS, CDR2 YDEGEE. The CDR3 protein is CASSSRFADGYTF. In nucleotides, the CDR3 is TGTGCCAGCAGCTCCCGATTCGCCGATGGCTACACCTTC.